Shown below are 16 T cell receptor beta chains from a single sample sequenced in a study of blood T cell repertoires in COVID-19 (dated by TCRdb to the early 2020s). The library was produced with the immunoSEQ multiplex PCR assay. TCRdb limited this immuneACCESS table to in-frame rearrangements with V and J called. A share of clones is missing; checked studies link under half to unresolved V genes, and the rest is unexplained. This sample gives more than 110,000 clones in total; roughly four fifths of them show up just once. Around 7.8% of the sample comes from the top ten. Material for sequencing was peripheral blood. The origin of the receptors is a human donor in a cohort sampled during active COVID-19.

The J gene is TRBJ1-1, the V gene TRBV11-3, with TRBD1 matching 7 bases. The CDR3 loop spans 14 amino acids. The germline gives CDR1 SGHNT, CDR2 YENEEA. J was trimmed by 2 bases and V by 4 bases; bases with no gene match: 4. The CDR3 DNA follows: TGTGCCAGCAGCTCCCACAGGGGTAACACTGAAGCTTTCTTT. Its protein is CASSSHRGNTEAFF.

This chain joins TRBV25-1 and TRBJ1-3; maybe TRBD1 (6 bases). The CDR3 covers 16 residues. Per germline, CDR1 MGHDK and CDR2 SYGVNS. V was shortened by 1 base and J by 2 bases, with 12 bases between the two germline ends. The CDR3 nucleotides are TGTGCCAGCAGTGAATCCCGGACAGTGACTGGAAACACCATATATTTT. It specifies CASSESRTVTGNTIYF.

Concerning this clone: Different DNA sequences within this sample yield the same CDR3. The genes are TRBV3-1 (or the pseudogene TRBV3-2) and TRBJ1-2; no reliable D call. The V and J ends lost 6 bases and 2 bases respectively, with 22 bases between them. This CDR3 has 17 residues. Germline V lookup: CDR1 LGHDT, CDR2 YNNKEL (reference sequence). The CDR3 DNA sequence: TGTGCCAGCAGTCAACCACATCTGGGCCACGTAAACTATGGCTACACCTTC. It specifies CASSQPHLGHVNYGYTF.

The chain links TRBV11-3 to TRBJ2-1; D is possibly TRBD2 (6 bases). The V end was cut by 4 bases, the J end by 8 bases, with 18 bases between. This CDR3 spans 15 amino acids. Looked up from germline, CDR1 is SGHNT and CDR2 is YENEEA. Here the CDR3 DNA reads TGTGCCAGCAGCTCCTCGAGGAGAGGGACTCATGAGCAGTTCTTC. Its translation: CASSSSRRGTHEQFF. Full variable domain (missing parts from reference TRBV11-3 and TRBJ2-1): EAGVVQSPRYKIIEKKQPVAFWCNPISGHNTLYWYLQNLGQGPELLIRYENEEAVDDSQLPKDRFSAERLKGVDSTLKIQPAELGDSAVYLCASSSSRRGTHEQFFGPGTRLTVL.

V gene TRBV11-2 combines with J gene TRBJ1-4; tentative D call: TRBD1 (6 bases). V was cut by 1 base and J by 11 bases, with 8 bases left in between. The germline V gene encodes CDR1 SGHAT and CDR2 FQNNGV. The length of the CDR3 is 12 residues. The CDR3 bases are TGTGCCAGCAGCTTAGGCCAGGGGAAACTGTTTTTT. Amino acid sequence: CASSLGQGKLFF.

The count of this clone is one. The V and J genes are TRBV29-1 and TRBJ1-3, with 10 bases lining up with TRBD1. Germline assignment: CDR1 SQVTM and CDR2 ANQGSEA. V shed 4 bases and J 8 bases; nucleotides not matched to a gene: 2. The CDR3 spans 12 residues. Here the CDR3 DNA reads TGCAGCGTTGGGACAGGGGGGGACACCATATATTTT. Encoded protein: CSVGTGGDTIYF.

This clone was observed a few times. The chain combines TRBV11-2 with TRBJ2-3; no firm D call. Germline V gene sequence: CDR1 SGHAT, CDR2 FQNNGV. The CDR3 sequence is 14 residues long. V was trimmed by 1 base and J by 8 bases, leaving 13 bases between them. The CDR3 DNA is TGTGCCAGCAGCTTAGTCCGACTGTTTTCTACGCAGTATTTT. Protein product: CASSLVRLFSTQYF. Variable domain in full (rest from reference TRBV11-2 and TRBJ2-3): EAGVAQSPRYKIIEKRQSVAFWCNPISGHATLYWYQQILGQGPKLLIQFQNNGVVDDSQLPKDRFSAERLKGVDSTLKIQPAKLEDSAVYLCASSLVRLFSTQYFGPGTRLTVL.

In its sample, this clone was seen a few times. The chain has TRBV6-5 and TRBJ1-1, with no clear D. The CDR3 is made up of 15 amino acids. Deletions cut 5 bases from V and 2 bases from J, with 15 bases between. The germline CDR1 and CDR2 sequences are MNHEY and SVGAGI. In DNA, the CDR3 is TGTGCCAGCAGTCAAAAGTCCTTAGCTAACACTGAAGCTTTCTTT. Translation: CASSQKSLANTEAFF.

This sequence joins TRBV5-1 and TRBJ1-1, with D hard to call. This CDR3 spans 14 amino acids. V was clipped by 4 bases and J by 5 bases, with 15 bases between them. Germline loops: CDR1 SGHRS, CDR2 YFSETQ. Written as DNA, the CDR3 is TGCGCCAGCAGCCTCACACTAGGCGGTACTGAAGCTTTCTTT. It yields the protein CASSLTLGGTEAFF.

V gene TRBV19 combines with J gene TRBJ2-1; 12 nucleotides align to TRBD2. The CDR3 is made up of 19 amino acids. The V gene's germline CDR1 is LNHDA and CDR2 SQIVND (reference sequence). Unmatched junction bases numbered 10, after V lost 4 bases and J lost 0 bases. For the CDR3, the DNA is TGTGCCAGTAGTACCCGACTAGCGGGGGCCGTAAGCTCCTACAATGAGCAGTTCTTC. This encodes CASSTRLAGAVSSYNEQFF.

This chain joins TRBV5-4 and TRBJ1-2; tentative D call: TRBD1 (6 bases). This CDR3 is built from 16 residues. Germline CDR1 is SGHNT and CDR2 is YYREEE (reference sequence). V shed 1 base and J shed 1 base, with 14 bases lying between them. The CDR3: CASSLRNREFNYGYTF. DNA for the CDR3: TGTGCCAGCAGCTTGAGGAACAGGGAATTTAACTATGGCTACACCTTC.

This clone came up a few times. The chain recombines TRBV6-4 with TRBJ1-5; D gene uncertain. The CDR3 extends over 11 amino acids. Germline V gene lookup returns CDR1 MRHNA and CDR2 SNTAGT. Between the trimmed V and J ends, which lost 0 bases and 11 bases, there was a span of 5 bases. CDR3 sequence: CASSDSPAQHF. The CDR3 nucleotides read TGTGCCAGCAGTGACTCTCCGGCCCAGCATTTT.

The gene calls are TRBV5-1 and TRBJ2-5, with 8 bases that match TRBD1. The CDR3 has 14 amino acids. Germline CDR1 reads SGHRS; CDR2 reads YFSETQ. Trimming removed 2 bases from V and 2 bases from J; junction bases left unmatched: 2. The DNA of the CDR3 is TGCGCCAGCAGCTTAAGGACAGGGCAAGAGACCCAGTACTTC. This translates into CASSLRTGQETQYF.

The CDR3 region is CATSGNYRDGGDTGELFF. Here the CDR3 DNA reads TGTGCCACCAGTGGGAATTACAGGGATGGGGGCGACACCGGGGAGCTGTTTTTT. The chain is built from TRBV24-1 and TRBJ2-2, with D possibly TRBD1 on 6 matching bases. The length of the CDR3 is 18 residues. The V gene's germline CDR1 is KGHDR and CDR2 SFDVKD. V gave up 5 bases and J gave up 3 bases, with 21 bases separating them.

V gene TRBV5-1 combines with J gene TRBJ2-7, with D hard to call. This CDR3 comprises 14 residues. V was cut by 2 bases and J by 0 bases, with 9 bases left in between. The germline gives CDR1 SGHRS, CDR2 YFSETQ. Here the CDR3 reads CASSFGDSSYEQYF. The CDR3 region has the DNA TGCGCCAGCAGCTTTGGAGATAGCTCCTACGAGCAGTACTTC.

The chain is built from TRBV9 and TRBJ2-3; 10 bases line up with TRBD2. Germline-derived CDR1 and CDR2 are SGDLS and YYNGEE. This CDR3 contains 17 residues. Trimming removed 0 bases from V and 5 bases from J; junction bases left unmatched: 9. CDR3 region: CASSVALAGADGDTQYF. Written as DNA, the CDR3 is TGTGCCAGCAGCGTAGCTCTAGCGGGGGCAGACGGAGATACGCAGTATTTT.